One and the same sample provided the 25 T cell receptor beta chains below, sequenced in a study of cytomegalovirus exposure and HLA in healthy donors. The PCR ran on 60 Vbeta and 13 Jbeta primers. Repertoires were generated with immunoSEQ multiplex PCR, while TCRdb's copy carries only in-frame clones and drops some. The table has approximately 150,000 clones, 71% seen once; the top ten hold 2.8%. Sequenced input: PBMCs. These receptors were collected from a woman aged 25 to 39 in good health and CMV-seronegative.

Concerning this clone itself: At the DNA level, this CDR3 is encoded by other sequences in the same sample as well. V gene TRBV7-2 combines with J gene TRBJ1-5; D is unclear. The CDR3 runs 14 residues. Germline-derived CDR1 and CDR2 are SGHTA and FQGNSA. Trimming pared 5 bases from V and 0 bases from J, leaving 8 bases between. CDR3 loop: CASSLDISNQPQHF. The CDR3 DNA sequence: TGTGCCAGCAGCCTTGACATTAGCAATCAGCCCCAGCATTTT.

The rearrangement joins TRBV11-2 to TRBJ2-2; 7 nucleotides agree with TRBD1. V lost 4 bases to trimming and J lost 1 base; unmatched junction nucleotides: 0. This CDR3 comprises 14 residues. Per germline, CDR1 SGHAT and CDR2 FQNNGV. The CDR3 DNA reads TGTGCCAGCAGCTGGACAGGGAACACCGGGGAGCTGTTTTTT. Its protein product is CASSWTGNTGELFF. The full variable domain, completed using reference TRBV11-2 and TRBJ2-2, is EAGVAQSPRYKIIEKRQSVAFWCNPISGHATLYWYQQILGQGPKLLIQFQNNGVVDDSQLPKDRFSAERLKGVDSTLKIQPAKLEDSAVYLCASSWTGNTGELFFGEGSRLTVL.

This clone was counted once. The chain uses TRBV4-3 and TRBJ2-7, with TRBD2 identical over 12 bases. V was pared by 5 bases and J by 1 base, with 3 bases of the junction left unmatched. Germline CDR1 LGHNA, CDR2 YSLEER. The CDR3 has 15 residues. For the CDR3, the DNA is TGCGCCAGCAGCAGACTAGCGGGAGAATCCTACGAGCAGTACTTC. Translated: CASSRLAGESYEQYF.

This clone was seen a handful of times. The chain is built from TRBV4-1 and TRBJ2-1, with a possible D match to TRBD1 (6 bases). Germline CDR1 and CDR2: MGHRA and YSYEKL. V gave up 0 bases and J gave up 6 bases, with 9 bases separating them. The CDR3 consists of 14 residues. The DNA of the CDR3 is TGCGCCAGCAGCCAAGAAGACAGGTTCAATGAGCAGTTCTTC. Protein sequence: CASSQEDRFNEQFF.

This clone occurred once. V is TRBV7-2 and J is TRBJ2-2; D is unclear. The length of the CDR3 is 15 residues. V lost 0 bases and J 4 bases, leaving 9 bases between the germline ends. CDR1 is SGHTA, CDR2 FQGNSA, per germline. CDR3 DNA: TGTGCCAGCAGCTTAGCGTTACTGAGCACCGGGGAGCTGTTTTTT. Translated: CASSLALLSTGELFF. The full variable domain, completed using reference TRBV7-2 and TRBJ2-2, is GAGVSQSPSNKVTEKGKDVELRCDPISGHTALYWYRQSLGQGLEFLIYFQGNSAPDKSGLPSDRFSAERTGGSVSTLTIQRTQQEDSAVYLCASSLALLSTGELFFGEGSRLTVL.

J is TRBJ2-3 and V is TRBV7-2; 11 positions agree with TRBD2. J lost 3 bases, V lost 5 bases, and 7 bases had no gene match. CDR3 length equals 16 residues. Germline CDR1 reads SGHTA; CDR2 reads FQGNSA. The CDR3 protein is CASSPLGLAATDTQYF. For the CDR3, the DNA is TGTGCCAGCAGCCCCTTGGGACTAGCGGCGACAGATACGCAGTATTTT.

The chain's CDR3 is CASSPPGASYEQYF. The CDR3 DNA reads as TGTGCCAGCAGCCCCCCAGGGGCTTCCTACGAGCAGTACTTC. The J gene is TRBJ2-7, the V gene TRBV5-5; D perhaps matches TRBD1 (6 bases). V was trimmed by 4 bases and J by 1 base, leaving 12 bases between them. The length of the CDR3 is 14 residues. Germline CDR1 and CDR2: SGHKS and YYEKEE (reference sequence).

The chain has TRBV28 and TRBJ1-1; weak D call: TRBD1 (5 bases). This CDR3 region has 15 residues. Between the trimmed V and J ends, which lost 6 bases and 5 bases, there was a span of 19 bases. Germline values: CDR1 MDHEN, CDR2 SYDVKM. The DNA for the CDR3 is TGTGCCAGCAGCTCTCCTGCGGGGGGGAAGACTGAAGCTTTCTTT. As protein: CASSSPAGGKTEAFF.

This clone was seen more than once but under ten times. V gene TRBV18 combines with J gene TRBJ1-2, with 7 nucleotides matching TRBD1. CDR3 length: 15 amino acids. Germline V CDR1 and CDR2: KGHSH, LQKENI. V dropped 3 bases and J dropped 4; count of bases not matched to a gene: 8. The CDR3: CASSPTGTDIYGYTF. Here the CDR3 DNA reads TGTGCCAGCTCACCGACCGGGACAGACATCTATGGCTACACCTTC.

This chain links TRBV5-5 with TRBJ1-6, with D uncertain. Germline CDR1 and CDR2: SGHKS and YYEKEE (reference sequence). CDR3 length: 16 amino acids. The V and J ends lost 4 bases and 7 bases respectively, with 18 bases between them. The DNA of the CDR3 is TGTGCCAGCAGCCTTAACCCAGGAATCCGCAATTCACCCCTCCACTTT. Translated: CASSLNPGIRNSPLHF. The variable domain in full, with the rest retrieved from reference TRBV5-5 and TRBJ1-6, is DAGVTQSPTHLIKTRGQQVTLRCSPISGHKSVSWYQQVLGQGPQFIFQYYEKEERGRGNFPDRFSARQFPNYSSELNVNALLLGDSALYLCASSLNPGIRNSPLHFGNGTRLTVT.

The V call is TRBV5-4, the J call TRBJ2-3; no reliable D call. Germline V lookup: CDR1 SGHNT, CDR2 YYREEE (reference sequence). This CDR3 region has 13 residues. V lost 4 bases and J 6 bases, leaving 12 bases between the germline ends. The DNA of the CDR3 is TGTGCCAGCAGCCAGGTCCGGTCCGATACGCAGTATTTT. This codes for CASSQVRSDTQYF.

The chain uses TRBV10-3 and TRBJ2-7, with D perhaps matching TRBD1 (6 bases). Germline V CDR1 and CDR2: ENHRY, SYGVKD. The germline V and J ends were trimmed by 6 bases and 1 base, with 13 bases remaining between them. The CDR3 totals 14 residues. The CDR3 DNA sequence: TGTGCCATCAGGACCAGGGGAGAGTCCTACGAGCAGTACTTC. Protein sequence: CAIRTRGESYEQYF.

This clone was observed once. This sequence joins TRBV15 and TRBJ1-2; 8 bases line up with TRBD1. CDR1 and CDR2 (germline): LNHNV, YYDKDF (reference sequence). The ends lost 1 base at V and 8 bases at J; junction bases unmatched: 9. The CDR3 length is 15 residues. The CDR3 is CATSRGSQGARGYTF. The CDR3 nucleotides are TGTGCCACCAGCAGAGGATCCCAGGGGGCGAGGGGCTACACCTTC.

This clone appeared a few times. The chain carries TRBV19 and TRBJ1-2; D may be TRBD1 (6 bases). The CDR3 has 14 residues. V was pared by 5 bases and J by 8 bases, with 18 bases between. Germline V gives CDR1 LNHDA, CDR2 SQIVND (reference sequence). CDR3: CASSLAGVWEGYTF. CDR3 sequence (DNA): TGTGCCAGTAGTCTAGCAGGGGTGTGGGAAGGCTACACCTTC.

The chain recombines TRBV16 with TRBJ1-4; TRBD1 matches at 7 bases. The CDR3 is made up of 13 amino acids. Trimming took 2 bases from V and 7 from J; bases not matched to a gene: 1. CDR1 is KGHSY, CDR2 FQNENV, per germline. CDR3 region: CASSQGQAEKLFF. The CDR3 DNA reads TGTGCCAGCAGCCAAGGACAGGCTGAAAAACTGTTTTTT.

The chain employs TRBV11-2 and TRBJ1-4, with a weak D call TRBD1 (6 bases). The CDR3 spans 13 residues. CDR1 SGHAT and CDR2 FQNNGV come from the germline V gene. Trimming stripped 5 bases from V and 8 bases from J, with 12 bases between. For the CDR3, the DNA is TGTGCCAGCAGCCGAGGGGGGGGAGAAAAACTGTTTTTT. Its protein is CASSRGGGEKLFF.

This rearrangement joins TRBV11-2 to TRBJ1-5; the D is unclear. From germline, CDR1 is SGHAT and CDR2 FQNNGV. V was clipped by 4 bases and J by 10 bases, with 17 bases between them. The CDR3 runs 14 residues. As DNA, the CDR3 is TGTGCCAGCAGCTCTTCCGGACTAAATAGCCCCCAGCATTTT. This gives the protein CASSSSGLNSPQHF.

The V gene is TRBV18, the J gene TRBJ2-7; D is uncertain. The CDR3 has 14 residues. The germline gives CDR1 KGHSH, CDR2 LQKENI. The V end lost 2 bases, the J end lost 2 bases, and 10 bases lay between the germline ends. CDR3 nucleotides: TGTGCCAGCTCACCAAAGAGCCAGGCCTACGAGCAGTACTTC. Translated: CASSPKSQAYEQYF.

The CDR3 here is CASSRGLAGGGTDTQYF. The CDR3 DNA follows: TGCGCCAGCAGCCGGGGGTTAGCGGGAGGTGGCACAGATACGCAGTATTTT. V usage is TRBV5-1 and J usage is TRBJ2-3; the match to TRBD2 covers 10 bases. V gave up 4 bases and J gave up 1 base; unmatched junction bases: 9. The V gene's germline CDR1 is SGHRS and CDR2 YFSETQ. CDR3 length equals 17 residues.

This CDR3 reads CASSPEGQDYGYTF. CDR3 sequence (DNA): TGCGCCAGCAGCCCCGAGGGACAGGACTATGGCTACACCTTC. The chain employs TRBV5-1 and TRBJ1-2, with 8 bases fitting TRBD1. V shed 4 bases and J 3 bases; nucleotides not matched to a gene: 5. The germline gives CDR1 SGHRS, CDR2 YFSETQ. There are 14 residues in the CDR3.

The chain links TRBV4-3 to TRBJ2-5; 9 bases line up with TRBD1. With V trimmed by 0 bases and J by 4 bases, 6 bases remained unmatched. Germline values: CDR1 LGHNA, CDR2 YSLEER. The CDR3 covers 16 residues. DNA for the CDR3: TGCGCCAGCAGCCAAGATCCGACAGGGGGATCAGAGACCCAGTACTTC. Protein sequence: CASSQDPTGGSETQYF.

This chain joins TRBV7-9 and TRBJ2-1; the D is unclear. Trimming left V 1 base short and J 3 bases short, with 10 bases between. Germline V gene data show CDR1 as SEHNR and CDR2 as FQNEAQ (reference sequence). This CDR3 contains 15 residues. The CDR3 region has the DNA TGTGCCAGCAGCTTAGAGCGAGGATACTACAATGAGCAGTTCTTC. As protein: CASSLERGYYNEQFF.

CDR3 coding DNA: TGCGCCAGCAGCTTTGGGCTAGCGGGAGGACTGTCCTACGAGCAGTACTTC. As protein: CASSFGLAGGLSYEQYF. The rearrangement joins TRBV5-1 to TRBJ2-7; 11 positions agree with TRBD2. CDR3 size: 17 residues. Per germline, CDR1 SGHRS and CDR2 YFSETQ. With V trimmed by 2 bases and J by 1 base, 8 bases remained unmatched.

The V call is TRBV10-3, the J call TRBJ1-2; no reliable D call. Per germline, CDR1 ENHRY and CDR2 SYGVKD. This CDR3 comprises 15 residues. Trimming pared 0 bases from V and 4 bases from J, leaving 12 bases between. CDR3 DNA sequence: TGTGCCATCAGTGAGTCTGCAGCTGGGCCCTATGGCTACACCTTC. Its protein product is CAISESAAGPYGYTF.

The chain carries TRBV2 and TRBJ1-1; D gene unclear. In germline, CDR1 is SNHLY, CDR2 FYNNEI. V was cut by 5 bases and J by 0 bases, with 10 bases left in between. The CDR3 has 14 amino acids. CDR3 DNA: TGTGCCAGCAGTCGTAGCAACATGAACACTGAAGCTTTCTTT. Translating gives CASSRSNMNTEAFF.